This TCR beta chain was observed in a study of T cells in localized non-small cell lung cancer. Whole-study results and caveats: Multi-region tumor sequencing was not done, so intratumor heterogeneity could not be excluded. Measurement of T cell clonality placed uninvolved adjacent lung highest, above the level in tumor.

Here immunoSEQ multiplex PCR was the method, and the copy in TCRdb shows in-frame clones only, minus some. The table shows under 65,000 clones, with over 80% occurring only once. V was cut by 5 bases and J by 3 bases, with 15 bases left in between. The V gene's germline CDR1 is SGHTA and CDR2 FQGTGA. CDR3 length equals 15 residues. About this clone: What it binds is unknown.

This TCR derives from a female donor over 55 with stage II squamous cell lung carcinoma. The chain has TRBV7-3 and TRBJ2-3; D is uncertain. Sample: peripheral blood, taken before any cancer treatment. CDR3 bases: TGTGCCAGCAGCCCTACCCCTAGTTCTACAGATACGCAGTATTTT. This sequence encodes CASSPTPSSTDTQYF.